These 4 T cell receptor beta chains came from one sample sequenced in a study of blood T cell repertoires in COVID-19 (dated by TCRdb to 2018 to 2021). Library preparation employed the immunoSEQ multiplex PCR assay. Not all clones reach the TCRdb copy of this immuneACCESS table, which keeps in-frame sequences only. Checked studies attribute under half of the gap to unresolved V genes and leave the rest unexplained. The sample yields some 300,000 clones; about 90% were counted once. The ten largest make up about 0.93% of the sample. Sequencing was performed on PBMCs or T cells enriched from blood (not recorded which). The source of these receptors is a woman aged 30 to 39 who had recovered from COVID-19.

CDR3 nucleotides: TGTGCCAGCAGTTTTTTCTCACAGGGGAGCACAGATACGCAGTATTTT. Translation gives CASSFFSQGSTDTQYF. The chain carries TRBV28 and TRBJ2-3; 7 nucleotides align to TRBD1. The CDR3 spans 16 residues. Per germline, CDR1 MDHEN and CDR2 SYDVKM. The J segment lost 0 bases and the V segment lost 3 bases, leaving 6 bases of the junction unmatched.

This clone was counted between two and nine times. This sequence joins TRBV2 and TRBJ2-4, with a tentative D call TRBD2 (6 bases). In germline, CDR1 is SNHLY, CDR2 FYNNEI. The CDR3 spans 14 residues. V was trimmed by 3 bases and J by 0 bases, leaving 6 bases between them. The chain's CDR3 is CASSEGGAKNIQYF. The DNA for the CDR3 is TGTGCCAGCAGTGAGGGGGGAGCCAAAAACATTCAGTACTTC.

This clone was detected once. This chain connects TRBV11-2 to TRBJ2-1; 7 nucleotides align to TRBD2. CDR1 is SGHAT and CDR2 is FQNNGV in the germline V gene. Germline trimming cut 2 bases from V and 4 bases from J; bases unmatched to any gene: 11. The CDR3 runs 17 residues. The CDR3 DNA is TGTGCCAGCAGCTTACTGGCCTGGCGGGGGACTTACAATGAGCAGTTCTTC. Amino acids: CASSLLAWRGTYNEQFF.

The table lists this clone with a few counts. The chain carries TRBV10-2 and TRBJ1-2, with 11 positions matching TRBD1. From germline, CDR1 is WSHSY and CDR2 SAAADI. The CDR3 has 15 amino acids. The junction had 5 bases not matched to a gene; V was cut back by 8 bases and J by 0 bases. Written as DNA, the CDR3 is TGCGCCAGCGGACAGGGGGCTACCGCTAACTATGGCTACACCTTC. The encoded protein is CASGQGATANYGYTF.